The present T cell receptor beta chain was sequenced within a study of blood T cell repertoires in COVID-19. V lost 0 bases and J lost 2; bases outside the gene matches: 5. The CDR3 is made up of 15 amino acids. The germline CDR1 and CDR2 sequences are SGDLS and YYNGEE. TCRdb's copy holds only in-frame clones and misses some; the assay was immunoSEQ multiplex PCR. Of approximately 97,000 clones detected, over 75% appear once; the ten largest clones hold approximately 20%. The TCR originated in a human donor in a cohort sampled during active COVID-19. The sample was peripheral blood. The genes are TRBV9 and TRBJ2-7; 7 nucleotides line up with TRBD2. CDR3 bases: TGTGCCAGCAGCGTAGAAGCGGGAAGACCCTACGAGCAGTACTTC. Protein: CASSVEAGRPYEQYF.